This T cell receptor (beta chain) is from a study of T-cell memory formation after mild COVID-19. Study-level results: A balance of CD4 and CD8 characterized clones contracting day 15 to 85, whereas later expanders leaned CD4+. What remained unconfirmed was the SARS-CoV-2 specificity of second-wave clones peaking on day 37.

Comments on this clonotype: Its antigen is unidentified.

The CDR3 is 14 amino acids. The V end was cut by 9 bases, the J end by 7 bases, with 16 bases between. Germline assignment: CDR1 MDHEN and CDR2 SYDVKM. TCR alpha and TCR beta cDNA libraries with sample barcodes and UMIs came from 5'RACE using constant-segment primers. One entry per CDR3 protein, called by TCRdb with MiXCR from the 5' RACE reads. The repertoire holds approximately 290,000 distinct CDR3 sequences, with 19% as singletons. The chain is built from TRBV28 and TRBJ1-6; the D is unclear. The sample taken for sequencing was PBMCs or a T cell subset sorted from them (not recorded which). This clonotype was sampled from a man younger than 30 who had mild COVID-19 (a few samples of this study predate the infection). Cell type and time point are not known. The CDR3 spells CARSMGRKNSPLHF. The CDR3 DNA follows: TGTGCCAGAAGTATGGGCAGGAAAAATTCACCCCTCCACTTT.